The 22 T cell receptor beta chains given below trace back to one sample, sequenced in a study of memory CD4+ T cells and cytomegalovirus serostatus (dated by TCRdb to the late 2010s). A FACSAria II was used to sort memory CD4+ T cells, defined as single viable CD3+CD4+CD8-CD45RO+ cells. The library relied on the immunoSEQ multiplex PCR assay. TCRdb provides this immuneACCESS table in a form limited to in-frame rearrangements. Some clones are lacking; in checked studies, under half of them reflect an unresolved V gene, and why the rest are absent is not known. The sample includes roughly 50,000 clones, with around 80% observed a single time. The ten largest clones take up approximately 0.8% of the sample. Sequenced: memory CD4+ T cells from blood. Every receptor here comes from an adult in good health and CMV-seronegative.

The CDR3 DNA is TGTGCCAGCAGTTACACTAGCGGGGGGCAAGAGACCCAGTACTTC. This gives the protein CASSYTSGGQETQYF. The rearrangement uses TRBV6-6 and TRBJ2-5, with 12 nucleotides matching TRBD2. CDR3 size: 15 residues. With 2 bases clipped from V and 2 bases from J, the junction kept 0 bases outside the gene matches. CDR1 MNHNY and CDR2 SVGAGI come from the germline V gene (reference sequence).

This clone was counted between two and nine times. The J gene is TRBJ1-2, the V gene TRBV9; no reliable D call. CDR3 length: 11 amino acids. V was trimmed by 0 bases and J by 9 bases, leaving 6 bases between them. The germline gives CDR1 SGDLS, CDR2 YYNGEE. CDR3 in amino acids: CASSVEWSYTF. The DNA for the CDR3 is TGTGCCAGCAGCGTAGAGTGGAGCTACACCTTC.

This clone was counted only a few times. V and J are TRBV4-2 and TRBJ2-5, with a tentative D call TRBD2 (5 bases). This CDR3 has 14 amino acids. The V and J ends lost 1 base and 4 bases respectively, with 10 bases between them. Germline V gene sequence: CDR1 LGHNA, CDR2 YNFKEQ. CDR3 sequence reads: CASSQGASRETQYF. The CDR3 DNA sequence: TGTGCCAGCAGCCAAGGTGCTAGCAGAGAGACCCAGTACTTC.

J is TRBJ2-7 and V is TRBV6-6; TRBD1 might be the D (5 bases). Per germline, CDR1 MNHNY and CDR2 SVGAGI (reference sequence). Trimming took off 2 bases at V and 0 bases at J, with 14 bases between the two ends. CDR3 length: 16 residues. The CDR3 region is CASSYLQGYYSYEQYF. CDR3 DNA sequence: TGTGCCAGCAGTTACCTCCAGGGTTACTACTCCTACGAGCAGTACTTC.

The rearrangement uses TRBV5-6 and TRBJ2-7; 12 positions agree with TRBD2. This CDR3 is built from 16 residues. V lost 2 bases to trimming and J lost 7 bases; unmatched junction nucleotides: 10. The germline gives CDR1 SGHDT, CDR2 YYEEEE. CDR3 residues: CASSLRRTSGNWEQYF. The CDR3, as DNA: TGTGCCAGCAGCTTACGACGGACTAGCGGGAATTGGGAGCAGTACTTC.

The DNA for the CDR3 is TGTGCCAGCAGTGATCGGCAGGCCAATCAGCCCCAGCATTTT. Translating gives CASSDRQANQPQHF. The chain uses TRBV6-1 and TRBJ1-5, with D hard to call. The CDR3 loop spans 14 amino acids. Germline V gene sequence: CDR1 MNHNS, CDR2 SASEGT. Trimming cost V 3 bases and J 3 bases, with 9 bases left between them.

This clone was seen once. The chain employs TRBV19 and TRBJ1-1; D is uncertain. CDR3 length: 14 residues. The V and J ends lost 7 bases and 4 bases respectively, with 16 bases between them. Germline V gene lookup returns CDR1 LNHDA and CDR2 SQIVND (reference sequence). This chain's CDR3 is CASNAQSGVTEAFF. CDR3 nucleotide sequence: TGTGCCAGTAACGCACAGAGTGGGGTCACTGAAGCTTTCTTT.

This chain connects TRBV30 to TRBJ1-1; TRBD1 is a possible D gene (5 bases). Germline values: CDR1 GTSNPN, CDR2 SVGIG (reference sequence). The ends were cut back, 0 bases at V and 4 bases at J, with 9 bases in the middle. The CDR3 has 13 residues. The CDR3 DNA reads as TGTGCCTGGAGTGTATCGGGGGGCACTGAAGCTTTCTTT. Protein product: CAWSVSGGTEAFF.

This clone has only one observation. The chain combines TRBV5-6 with TRBJ1-6; D is undetermined. V lost 0 bases, J lost 0 bases, and 4 bases lay in between. Per germline, CDR1 SGHDT and CDR2 YYEEEE. CDR3 length: 15 amino acids. Written as DNA, the CDR3 is TGTGCCAGCAGCTTGGTAGGCTCCTATAATTCACCCCTCCACTTT. Its translation is CASSLVGSYNSPLHF.

This clone was found a few times. The chain combines TRBV11-2 with TRBJ2-7, with D maybe TRBD2 (5 bases). The germline V gene encodes CDR1 SGHAT and CDR2 FQNNGV. This CDR3 spans 13 amino acids. Trimming removed 5 bases at V and 0 bases at J, with 8 bases between. For the CDR3, the DNA is TGTGCCAGCAGCCCGGGATTCTCCTACGAGCAGTACTTC. Translated: CASSPGFSYEQYF.

The rearrangement uses TRBV7-9 and TRBJ1-5, with D tentatively TRBD1 (5 bases). This CDR3 has 14 amino acids. V gave up 5 bases and J gave up 3 bases, with 11 bases separating them. Germline assignment: CDR1 SEHNR and CDR2 FQNEAQ (reference sequence). CDR3 protein: CASSGTGNNQPQHF. CDR3 nucleotide sequence: TGTGCCAGCAGCGGGACCGGTAACAATCAGCCCCAGCATTTT.

This clone was seen a few times. The CDR3 region has the DNA TGTGCTGGGGGAATAGCCTACAATGAGCAGTTCTTC. It encodes CAGGIAYNEQFF. The gene calls are TRBV7-9 and TRBJ2-1, with D tentatively TRBD1 or TRBD2 (5 bases each). From germline, CDR1 is SEHNR and CDR2 FQNEAQ (reference sequence). This CDR3 is built from 12 residues.

The chain carries TRBV23-1 and TRBJ2-7; D may be TRBD2 (7 bases). TRBV23-1 carries the ORF label, with uncertain function. With 8 bases removed from V and 0 bases from J, the gap between germline ends came to 17 bases. The CDR3 contains 15 residues. The CDR3 sequence: CASFRGGPSSYEQYF. CDR3 coding DNA: TGCGCCAGCTTTAGGGGGGGCCCGAGCTCCTACGAGCAGTACTTC.

J is TRBJ2-7 and V is TRBV28, with D tentatively TRBD2 (6 bases). The CDR3 is made up of 15 amino acids. The germline CDR1 and CDR2 sequences are MDHEN and SYDVKM. Trimming took 6 bases from V and 4 from J, leaving 19 bases between them. The CDR3 sequence is CASSPRGAGKYEQYF. The CDR3 coding sequence is TGTGCCAGCAGCCCCCGCGGGGCAGGAAAGTACGAGCAGTACTTC.

In its sample, this clone was seen a few times. The V call is TRBV9, the J call TRBJ2-3; D perhaps matches TRBD2 (6 bases). Trimming cost V 1 base and J 4 bases, with 10 bases left between them. CDR3 length: 14 amino acids. The germline V gene encodes CDR1 SGDLS and CDR2 YYNGEE. This CDR3 reads CASSVFGRPDTQYF. CDR3 in DNA: TGTGCCAGCAGCGTATTCGGGAGACCAGATACGCAGTATTTT.

V gene TRBV19 combines with J gene TRBJ2-1, with TRBD1 identical over 8 bases. The CDR3 is 14 residues long. Germline-derived CDR1 and CDR2 are LNHDA and SQIVND (reference sequence). V shed 5 bases and J 4 bases; nucleotides not matched to a gene: 4. The CDR3 region is CASSPTGVYNEQFF. The CDR3 coding sequence is TGTGCCAGTAGTCCGACAGGGGTGTACAATGAGCAGTTCTTC.

The chain carries TRBV7-2 and TRBJ2-1, with D perhaps assigned TRBD1 or TRBD2 (6 bases each). V was clipped by 5 bases and J by 0 bases, with 14 bases between them. CDR1 and CDR2 from the germline V gene are SGHTA and FQGNSA. This CDR3 is 16 amino acids long. The CDR3 DNA reads TGTGCCAGCAGCCGAACGGGGGCTTTCTCCTACAATGAGCAGTTCTTC. It encodes CASSRTGAFSYNEQFF.

The CDR3: CASSPSGRRYEQYF. In DNA form, the CDR3 reads TGTGCCAGCAGCCCTAGCGGGAGGCGATACGAGCAGTACTTC. The V call is TRBV5-4, the J call TRBJ2-7; 11 bases match TRBD2. The V gene end was trimmed by 4 bases and the J gene end by 4 bases; junction bases not matched to a gene: 4. The CDR3 runs 14 residues. Per the germline V gene, CDR1 is SGHNT and CDR2 is YYREEE (reference sequence). The variable domain in full, with the rest retrieved from reference TRBV5-4 and TRBJ2-7, is ETGVTQSPTHLIKTRGQQVTLRCSSQSGHNTVSWYQQALGQGPQFIFQYYREEENGRGNFPPRFSGLQFPNYSSELNVNALELDDSALYLCASSPSGRRYEQYFGPGTRLTVT.

CDR3: CASSFDDGLRGEQYF. Written as DNA, the CDR3 is TGCGCCAGCAGCTTCGACGACGGACTTCGCGGCGAGCAGTACTTC. This chain uses TRBV5-1 with TRBJ2-7, with a weak D call TRBD2 (5 bases). CDR1 and CDR2 from the germline V gene are SGHRS and YFSETQ. V lost 2 bases and J 6 bases, leaving 18 bases between the germline ends. This CDR3 is 15 amino acids long.

The rearrangement uses TRBV10-3 and TRBJ2-3, with a weak D call TRBD1 (6 bases). The V and J ends lost 6 bases and 2 bases respectively, with 12 bases between them. The CDR3 has 14 amino acids. Germline-derived CDR1 and CDR2 are ENHRY and SYGVKD. CDR3 DNA: TGTGCCATCAGCCTCGGACAGACCACAGATACGCAGTATTTT. Protein: CAISLGQTTDTQYF.

The rearrangement uses TRBV13 and TRBJ2-3; D is unresolved. Germline CDR1 reads PRHDT; CDR2 reads FYEKMQ (reference sequence). V was pared by 5 bases and J by 2 bases, with 5 bases between. The CDR3 spans 12 residues. The CDR3 bases are TGTGCCAGCAGCCACAACACAGATACGCAGTATTTT. Translation: CASSHNTDTQYF.

The rearrangement links TRBV28 to TRBJ1-2; 7 bases line up with TRBD1. This CDR3 is 15 amino acids long. CDR1 is MDHEN, CDR2 SYDVKM, per germline. Trimming removed 3 bases from V and 4 bases from J; junction bases left unmatched: 8. The CDR3: CASSFPRGHSYGYTF. CDR3 sequence (DNA): TGTGCCAGCAGTTTCCCGAGGGGGCACAGCTATGGCTACACCTTC.